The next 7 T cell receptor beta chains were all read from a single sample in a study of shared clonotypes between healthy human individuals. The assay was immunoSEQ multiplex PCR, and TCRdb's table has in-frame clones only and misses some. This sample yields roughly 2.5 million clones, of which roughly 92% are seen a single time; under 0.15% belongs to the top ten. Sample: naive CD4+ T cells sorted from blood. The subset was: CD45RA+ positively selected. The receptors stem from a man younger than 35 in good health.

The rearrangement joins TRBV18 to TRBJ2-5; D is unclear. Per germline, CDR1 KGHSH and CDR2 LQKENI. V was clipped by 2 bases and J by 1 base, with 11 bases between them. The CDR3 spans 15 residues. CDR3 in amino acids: CASSPVGRSQETQYF. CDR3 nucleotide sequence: TGTGCCAGCTCACCAGTCGGGCGGAGCCAAGAGACCCAGTACTTC.

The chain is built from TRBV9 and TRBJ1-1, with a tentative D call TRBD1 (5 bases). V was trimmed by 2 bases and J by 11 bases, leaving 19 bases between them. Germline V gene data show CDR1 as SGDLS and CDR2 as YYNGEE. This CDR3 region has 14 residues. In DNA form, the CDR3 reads TGTGCCAGCAGCGTGGGAGGGTGGGCAGGGTCGGCTTTCTTT. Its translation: CASSVGGWAGSAFF.

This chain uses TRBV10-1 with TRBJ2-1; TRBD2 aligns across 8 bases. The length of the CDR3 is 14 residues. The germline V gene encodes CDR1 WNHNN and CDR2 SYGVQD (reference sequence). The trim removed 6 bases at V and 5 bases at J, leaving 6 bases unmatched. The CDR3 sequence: CASSPQLADNEQFF. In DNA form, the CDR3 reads TGCGCCAGCAGCCCTCAACTAGCGGACAATGAGCAGTTCTTC.

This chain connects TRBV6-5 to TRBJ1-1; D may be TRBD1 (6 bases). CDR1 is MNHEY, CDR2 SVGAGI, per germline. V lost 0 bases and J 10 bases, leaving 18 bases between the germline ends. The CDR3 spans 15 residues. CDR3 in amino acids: CASSYSPQGFDVAFF. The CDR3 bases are TGTGCCAGCAGTTACTCTCCACAGGGATTTGACGTAGCTTTCTTT.

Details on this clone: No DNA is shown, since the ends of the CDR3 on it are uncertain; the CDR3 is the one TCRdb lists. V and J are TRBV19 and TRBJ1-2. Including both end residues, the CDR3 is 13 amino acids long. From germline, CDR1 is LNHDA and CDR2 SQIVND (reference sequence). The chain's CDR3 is CASSTSGDYGYTF.

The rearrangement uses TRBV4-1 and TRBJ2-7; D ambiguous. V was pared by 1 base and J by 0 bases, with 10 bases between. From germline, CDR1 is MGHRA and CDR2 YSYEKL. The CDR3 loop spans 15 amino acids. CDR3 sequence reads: CASSQGAQRSYEQYF. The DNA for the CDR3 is TGCGCCAGCAGCCAAGGAGCCCAACGCTCCTACGAGCAGTACTTC.

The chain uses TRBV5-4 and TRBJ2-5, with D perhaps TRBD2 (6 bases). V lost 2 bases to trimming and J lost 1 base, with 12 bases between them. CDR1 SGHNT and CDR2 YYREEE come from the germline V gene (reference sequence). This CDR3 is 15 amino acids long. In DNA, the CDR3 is TGTGCCAGCAGCTTTTGGAGTAGCGGCCAAGAGACCCAGTACTTC. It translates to CASSFWSSGQETQYF.